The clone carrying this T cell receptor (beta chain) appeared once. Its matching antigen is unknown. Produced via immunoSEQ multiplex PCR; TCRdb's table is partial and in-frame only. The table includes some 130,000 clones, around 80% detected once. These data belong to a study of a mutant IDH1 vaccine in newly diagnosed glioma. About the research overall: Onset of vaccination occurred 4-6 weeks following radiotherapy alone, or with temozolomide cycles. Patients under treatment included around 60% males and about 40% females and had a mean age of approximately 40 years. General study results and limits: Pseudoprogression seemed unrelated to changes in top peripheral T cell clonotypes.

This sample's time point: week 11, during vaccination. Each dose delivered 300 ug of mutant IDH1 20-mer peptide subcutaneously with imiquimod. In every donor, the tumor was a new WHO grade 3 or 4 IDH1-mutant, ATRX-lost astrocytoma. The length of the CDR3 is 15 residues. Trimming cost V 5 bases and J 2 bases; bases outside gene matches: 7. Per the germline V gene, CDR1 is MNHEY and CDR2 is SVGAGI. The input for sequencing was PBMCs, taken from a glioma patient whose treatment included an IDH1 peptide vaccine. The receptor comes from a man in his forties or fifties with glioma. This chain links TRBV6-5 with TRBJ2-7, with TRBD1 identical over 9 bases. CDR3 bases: TGTGCCAGCAGTGCCGGGACAGGGCCTGCCTACGAGCAGTACTTC. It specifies CASSAGTGPAYEQYF.